The T cell receptor (beta chain) under discussion was sequenced for a study of blood T cell repertoires in COVID-19. Study-wide background: Sites in the United States, Italy and Spain provided acute and convalescent COVID-19 samples. PBMCs, B-cell-depleted T cells, or T cells were the source of the cDNA or gDNA that made up the material.

CDR1 and CDR2 from the germline V gene are SEHNR and FQNEAQ (reference sequence). Trimming took 4 bases from V and 0 from J, leaving 12 bases between them. The CDR3 extends over 16 amino acids. The Seattle patients, enrolled during active infection, were followed longitudinally. Methods used by the authors: Amplification from reference gene primers served as the basis for estimated nucleated cell counts. The protocol was immunoSEQ multiplex PCR, while the TCRdb copy is restricted to in-frame clones and leaves out a portion. V, J and clone size derive from that table, while D and trimming were established from the DNA sequence. The sample has 200,000 to 250,000 clones, roughly four fifths seen once.

This sequence joins TRBV7-9 and TRBJ1-4; no reliable D call. The sample was peripheral blood. This clonotype was obtained from a woman of 80 years or more with COVID-19, enrolled during active disease. DNA of the CDR3: TGTGCCAGCAGCTCCACAGCCGGCGCAACTAATGAAAAACTGTTTTTT. The encoded protein is CASSSTAGATNEKLFF.